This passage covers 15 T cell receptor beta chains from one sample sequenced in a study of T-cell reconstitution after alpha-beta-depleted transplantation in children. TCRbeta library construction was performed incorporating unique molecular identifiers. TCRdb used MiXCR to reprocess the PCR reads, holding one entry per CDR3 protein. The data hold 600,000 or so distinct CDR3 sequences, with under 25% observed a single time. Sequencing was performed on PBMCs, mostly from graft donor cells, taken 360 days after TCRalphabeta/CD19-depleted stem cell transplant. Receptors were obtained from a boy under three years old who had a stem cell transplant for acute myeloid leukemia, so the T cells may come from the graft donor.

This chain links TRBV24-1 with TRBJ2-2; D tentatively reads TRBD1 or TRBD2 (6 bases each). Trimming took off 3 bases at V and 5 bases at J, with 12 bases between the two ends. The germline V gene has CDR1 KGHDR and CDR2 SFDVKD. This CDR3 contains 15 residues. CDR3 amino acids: CATSDGGGGTGELFF. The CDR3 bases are TGTGCCACCAGTGATGGAGGGGGTGGTACCGGGGAGCTGTTTTTT.

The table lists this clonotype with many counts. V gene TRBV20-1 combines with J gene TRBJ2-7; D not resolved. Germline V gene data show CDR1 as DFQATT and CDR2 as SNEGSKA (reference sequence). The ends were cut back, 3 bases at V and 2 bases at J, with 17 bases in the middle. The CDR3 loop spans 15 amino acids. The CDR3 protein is CSARRPGSAPYEQYF. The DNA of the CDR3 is TGCAGTGCTAGGCGCCCCGGGTCGGCCCCCTACGAGCAGTACTTC.

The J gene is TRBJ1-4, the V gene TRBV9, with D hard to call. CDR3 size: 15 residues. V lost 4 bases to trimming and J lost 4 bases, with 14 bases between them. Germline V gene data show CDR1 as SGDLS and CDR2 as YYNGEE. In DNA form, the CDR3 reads TGTGCCAGCAGCAACCAGGAGGTCCTTAATGAAAAACTGTTTTTT. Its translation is CASSNQEVLNEKLFF.

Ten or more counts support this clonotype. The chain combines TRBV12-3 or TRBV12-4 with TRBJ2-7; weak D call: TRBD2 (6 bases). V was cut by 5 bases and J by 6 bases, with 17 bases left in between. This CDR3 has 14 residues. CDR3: CASSPNGGFVEQYV. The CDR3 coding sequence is TGTGCCAGCAGTCCTAACGGGGGATTCGTCGAGCAGTACGTC.

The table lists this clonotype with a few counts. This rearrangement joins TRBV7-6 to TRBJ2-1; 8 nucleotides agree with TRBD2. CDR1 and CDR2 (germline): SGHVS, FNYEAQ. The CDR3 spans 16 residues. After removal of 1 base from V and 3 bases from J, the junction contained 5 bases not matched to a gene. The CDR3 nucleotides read TGTGCCAGCAGCTTAGATGCGGGGGGAAACTACAATGAGCAGTTCTTC. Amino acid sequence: CASSLDAGGNYNEQFF.

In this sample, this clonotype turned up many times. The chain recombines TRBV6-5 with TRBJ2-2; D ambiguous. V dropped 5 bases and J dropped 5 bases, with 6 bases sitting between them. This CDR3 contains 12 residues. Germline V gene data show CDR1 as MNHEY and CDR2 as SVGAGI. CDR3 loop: CASSQLTGELFF. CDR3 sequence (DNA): TGTGCCAGCAGTCAATTGACCGGGGAGCTGTTTTTT.

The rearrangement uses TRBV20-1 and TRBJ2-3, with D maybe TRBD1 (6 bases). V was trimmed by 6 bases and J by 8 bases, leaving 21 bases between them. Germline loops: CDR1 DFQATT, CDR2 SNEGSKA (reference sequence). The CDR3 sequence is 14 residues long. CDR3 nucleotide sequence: TGCAGTGCCCTGACAGGAATAATCGTGGGTACGCAGTATTTT. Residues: CSALTGIIVGTQYF.

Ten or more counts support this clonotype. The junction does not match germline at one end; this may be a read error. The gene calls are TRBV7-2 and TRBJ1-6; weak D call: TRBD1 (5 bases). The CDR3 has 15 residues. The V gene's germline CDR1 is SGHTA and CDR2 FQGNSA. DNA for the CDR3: TGTGCCAGCAGCGTAGCCTGGGACTTTGATTCACCCCTCCACTTT. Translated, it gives CASSVAWDFDSPLHF.

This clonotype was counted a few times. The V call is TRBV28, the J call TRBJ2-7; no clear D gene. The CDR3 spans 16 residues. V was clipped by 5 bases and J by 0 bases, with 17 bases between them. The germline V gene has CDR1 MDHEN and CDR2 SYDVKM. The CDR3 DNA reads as TGTGCCAGCAGTGCCCACACGATTCCCTTCTCCTACGAGCAGTACGTC. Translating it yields CASSAHTIPFSYEQYV.

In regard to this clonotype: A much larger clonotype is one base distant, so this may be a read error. In DNA, the CDR3 is TGCAGTGGCAGGCCACGGACCAAGGGATACGAGCAGTACTTC. The encoded protein is CSGRPRTKGYEQYF. The chain links TRBV20-1 to TRBJ2-7; D gene ambiguous. The germline gives CDR1 DFQATT, CDR2 SNEGSKA (reference sequence). The CDR3 has 14 residues. With 7 bases removed from V and 4 bases from J, the gap between germline ends came to 20 bases.

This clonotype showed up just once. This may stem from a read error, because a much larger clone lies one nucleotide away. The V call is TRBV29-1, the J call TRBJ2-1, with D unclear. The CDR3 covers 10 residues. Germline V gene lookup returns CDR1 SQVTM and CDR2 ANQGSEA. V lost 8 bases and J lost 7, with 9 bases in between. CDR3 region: CSSFMNEQFF. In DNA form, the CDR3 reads TGCAGCTCATTCATGAATGAGCAGTTCTTC.

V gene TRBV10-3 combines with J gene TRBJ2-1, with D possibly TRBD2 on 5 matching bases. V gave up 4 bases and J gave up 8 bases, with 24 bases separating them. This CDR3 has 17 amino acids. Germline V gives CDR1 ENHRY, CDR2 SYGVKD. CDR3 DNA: TGTGCCATCAGTGCACGACGTCTTGCGGGTGGTGGCGATGAGCAGTTCTTC. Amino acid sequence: CAISARRLAGGGDEQFF.

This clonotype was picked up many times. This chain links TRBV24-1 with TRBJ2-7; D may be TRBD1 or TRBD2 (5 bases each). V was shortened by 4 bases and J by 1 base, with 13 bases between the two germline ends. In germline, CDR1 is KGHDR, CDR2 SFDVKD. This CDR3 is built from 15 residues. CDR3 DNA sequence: TGTGCCACCAGTGACCCTAGGGACGTATCCTACGAGCAGTACTTC. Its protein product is CATSDPRDVSYEQYF.

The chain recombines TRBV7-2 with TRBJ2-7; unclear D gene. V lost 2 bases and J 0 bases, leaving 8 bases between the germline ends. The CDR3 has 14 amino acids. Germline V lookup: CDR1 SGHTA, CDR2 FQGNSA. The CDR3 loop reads CASSLLGSSYEQYF. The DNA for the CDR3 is TGTGCCAGCAGCTTATTGGGCAGCTCCTACGAGCAGTACTTC.

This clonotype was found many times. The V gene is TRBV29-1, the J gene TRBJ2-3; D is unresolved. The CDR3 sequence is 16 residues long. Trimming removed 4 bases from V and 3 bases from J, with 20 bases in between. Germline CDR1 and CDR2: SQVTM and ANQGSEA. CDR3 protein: CSVVWVEVVWTDTQYF. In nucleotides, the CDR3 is TGCAGCGTTGTATGGGTAGAAGTGGTGTGGACAGATACGCAGTATTTT.